Shown below are 31 T cell receptor beta chains from a single sample sequenced in a study of identical twins. A single record per CDR3 protein comes from TCRdb applying MiXCR to the 5' RACE reads. The profile shows about 210,000 distinct CDR3 sequences, roughly 9.4% of them singletons. Material: memory (CD45RO+) T cells sorted from blood. Every receptor here comes from a woman aged 18-29 years in good health.

The chain recombines TRBV7-2 with TRBJ2-1, with 8 bases aligning to TRBD2. The CDR3 sequence is 15 residues long. V lost 7 bases and J lost 4; bases outside the gene matches: 9. Germline V gives CDR1 SGHTA, CDR2 FQGNSA. The CDR3 nucleotides are TGTGCCAGCACCCTGGCCGGACTAGCTTACAATGAGCAGTTCTTC. This encodes CASTLAGLAYNEQFF.

The chain employs TRBV7-2 and TRBJ2-2, with 7 nucleotides matching TRBD2. Per germline, CDR1 SGHTA and CDR2 FQGNSA. Trimming removed 4 bases from V and 2 bases from J; junction bases left unmatched: 4. CDR3 length: 15 amino acids. The CDR3 reads CASSSGRSNTGELFF. CDR3 in DNA: TGTGCCAGCAGCTCCGGGAGGTCAAACACCGGGGAGCTGTTTTTT.

Many counts were recorded for this clonotype. V and J are TRBV29-1 and TRBJ2-1; 8 nucleotides agree with TRBD1. This CDR3 is 14 amino acids long. The V gene's germline CDR1 is SQVTM and CDR2 ANQGSEA. V lost 7 bases, J lost 4 bases, and 9 bases stayed unmatched. CDR3 DNA sequence: TGCAGCGGTTGGTGGACAGGGAAATACAATGAGCAGTTCTTC. This sequence encodes CSGWWTGKYNEQFF.

This clonotype was detected many times. The rearrangement links TRBV6-1 to TRBJ1-2, with TRBD1 matching over 11 bases. In germline, CDR1 is MNHNS, CDR2 SASEGT. The CDR3 runs 14 residues. The V segment lost 7 bases and the J segment 7 bases; nucleotides outside the gene matches: 8. CDR3 DNA sequence: TGTGCCAGCACTCTAGGACAGGGGGCAGCTGGCTACACCTTC. Its protein is CASTLGQGAAGYTF.

The chain recombines TRBV3-1 with TRBJ2-7, with 12 bases identical to TRBD2. CDR1 is LGHDT, CDR2 YNNKEL, per germline (reference sequence). Germline trimming cut 6 bases from V and 3 bases from J; bases unmatched to any gene: 3. CDR3 length: 14 residues. The CDR3 DNA follows: TGTGCCAGCAGAAAGACTAGCGGGGGCTACGAGCAGTACTTC. Translation: CASRKTSGGYEQYF.

This clonotype was detected a few times. This sequence may be a read error, since a much larger clone differs from it by one base. The chain recombines TRBV9 with TRBJ2-1; D remains ambiguous. The CDR3 is 11 amino acids. Germline V gene data show CDR1 as SGDLS and CDR2 as YYNGEE. V was pared by 1 base and J by 7 bases, with 3 bases between. The DNA for the CDR3 is TGTGCCAGCAGCGTACAGAATGAGCAGTTCTTC. Translating it yields CASSVQNEQFF.

This clonotype has more than one count but fewer than ten. V is TRBV20-1 and J is TRBJ2-5, with 8 nucleotides matching TRBD2. V was clipped by 4 bases and J by 5 bases; unmatched bases: 15. There are 16 residues in the CDR3. Germline V gives CDR1 DFQATT, CDR2 SNEGSKA (reference sequence). The CDR3 nucleotides are TGCAGTGCTAACCCATCAATAGGACTAGCTGACGAGACCCAGTACTTC. Protein product: CSANPSIGLADETQYF.

This clonotype was picked up a small number of times. The chain is built from TRBV29-1 and TRBJ2-3, with D unresolved. CDR3 length equals 12 residues. The germline V gene has CDR1 SQVTM and CDR2 ANQGSEA. Trimming removed 6 bases from V and 0 bases from J, with 7 bases in between. The CDR3 DNA reads TGCAGCGTCACCGACAGCACAGATACGCAGTATTTT. Amino acids: CSVTDSTDTQYF.

This clonotype was seen more than once but under ten times. The chain is built from TRBV29-1 and TRBJ1-5, with D possibly being TRBD1 (5 bases). From germline, CDR1 is SQVTM and CDR2 ANQGSEA. The CDR3 is made up of 12 amino acids. The V and J ends lost 5 bases and 1 base respectively, with 6 bases between them. CDR3 DNA: TGCAGCGTTCGGGACAGCAATCAGCCCCAGCATTTT. It yields the protein CSVRDSNQPQHF.

The sample holds a few counts of this clonotype. The chain carries TRBV6-2 or TRBV6-3 and TRBJ1-5; D not certain. This CDR3 is built from 17 residues. Germline V gene sequence: CDR1 MNHEY, CDR2 SVGEGT. The V gene lost 8 bases and the J gene lost 0 bases, with 20 bases spanning the gap. The CDR3 DNA is TGTGCCAGCGCTCCCCTCGTCGGCCTCTATAGCAATCAGCCCCAGCATTTT. This encodes CASAPLVGLYSNQPQHF.

The chain uses TRBV9 and TRBJ2-1; the D gene is possibly TRBD1 (5 bases). The germline V gene has CDR1 SGDLS and CDR2 YYNGEE. The germline V and J ends were trimmed by 0 bases and 7 bases, with 11 bases remaining between them. The CDR3 covers 14 residues. The CDR3 spells CASSVEGLLNEQFF. The CDR3, as DNA: TGTGCCAGCAGCGTAGAGGGGCTGTTGAATGAGCAGTTCTTC. The complete variable domain, with remaining parts taken from reference TRBV9 and TRBJ2-1, reads DSGVTQTPKHLITATGQRVTLRCSPRSGDLSVYWYQQSLDQGLQFLIQYYNGEERAKGNILERFSAQQFPDLHSELNLSSLELGDSALYFCASSVEGLLNEQFFGPGTRLTVL.

The genes are TRBV27 and TRBJ2-3; no clear D. Trimming left V 6 bases short and J 1 base short, with 14 bases between. Germline V gene lookup returns CDR1 MNHEY and CDR2 SMNVEV (reference sequence). This CDR3 comprises 15 residues. CDR3 sequence reads: CASSPYCGGTDTQYF. The CDR3 nucleotides read TGTGCCAGCAGCCCTTACTGCGGAGGCACAGATACGCAGTATTTT.

This clonotype was recorded at least ten times. V gene TRBV4-3 combines with J gene TRBJ1-2, with D possibly being TRBD1 (5 bases). The V end lost 3 bases, the J end lost 4 bases, and 12 bases lay between the germline ends. The CDR3 is 14 residues long. Germline lookup yields CDR1 LGHNA and CDR2 YSLEER. DNA for the CDR3: TGCGCCAGCAGCCAGGAAAGGGGCGCCTATGGCTACACCTTC. Protein product: CASSQERGAYGYTF.

A few counts support this clonotype. The chain links TRBV6-1 to TRBJ2-3; the match to TRBD2 covers 8 bases. V lost 5 bases, J lost 4 bases, and 5 bases stayed unmatched. Looked up from germline, CDR1 is MNHNS and CDR2 is SASEGT. The CDR3 spans 14 residues. The CDR3 loop is CASSPGLVSDTQYF. DNA of the CDR3: TGTGCCAGCAGTCCGGGACTAGTGTCAGATACGCAGTATTTT.

The rearrangement uses TRBV3-1 and TRBJ2-2; TRBD1 or TRBD2 may be the D gene (5 bases each). The CDR3 is 15 residues long. CDR1 and CDR2 (germline): LGHDT, YNNKEL (reference sequence). Trimming pared 1 base from V and 4 bases from J, leaving 10 bases between. The DNA for the CDR3 is TGTGCCAGCAGCCAAGGGGGACGCGGCACCGGGGAGCTGTTTTTT. Amino acids: CASSQGGRGTGELFF.

V usage is TRBV6-5 and J usage is TRBJ1-5; the match to TRBD1 covers 7 bases. Germline lookup yields CDR1 MNHEY and CDR2 SVGAGI. The junction had 11 bases not matched to a gene; V was cut back by 0 bases and J by 3 bases. The length of the CDR3 is 18 residues. CDR3 DNA: TGTGCCAGCAGTTACTCGGTTCGGCGGACAGGTCACAATCAGCCCCAGCATTTT. Its protein product is CASSYSVRRTGHNQPQHF.

This clonotype was counted many times. The genes are TRBV12-3 or TRBV12-4 and TRBJ1-1; no firm D call. V was trimmed by 6 bases and J by 10 bases, leaving 15 bases between them. This CDR3 contains 12 residues. The CDR3 sequence: CASRFARQRAFF. The CDR3 DNA follows: TGTGCCAGCAGGTTCGCCCGCCAGAGAGCTTTCTTT.

This clonotype was picked up a small number of times. V gene TRBV12-3 or TRBV12-4 combines with J gene TRBJ2-2; tentative D call: TRBD2 (6 bases). V dropped 3 bases and J dropped 0 bases, with 11 bases sitting between them. This CDR3 is built from 16 residues. The CDR3: CASSFDRGTNTGELFF. For the CDR3, the DNA is TGTGCCAGCAGTTTTGACCGGGGGACGAACACCGGGGAGCTGTTTTTT.

Here the CDR3 reads CSARASGRAWVNEQFF. The CDR3 DNA follows: TGCAGTGCTAGAGCGAGCGGGAGGGCCTGGGTTAATGAGCAGTTCTTC. This chain connects TRBV20-1 to TRBJ2-1, with 10 bases lining up with TRBD2. CDR1 and CDR2 (germline): DFQATT, SNEGSKA (reference sequence). Unmatched junction bases numbered 10, after V lost 1 base and J lost 7 bases. The CDR3 consists of 16 residues.

The rearrangement uses TRBV28 and TRBJ1-5; the D is unclear. The CDR3 totals 13 residues. V was clipped by 7 bases and J by 10 bases, with 17 bases between them. Germline CDR1 MDHEN, CDR2 SYDVKM. This CDR3 reads CASTPSRVSPQHF. As DNA, the CDR3 is TGTGCCAGCACTCCGAGTCGTGTCAGCCCCCAGCATTTT.

Many counts were recorded for this clonotype. This chain connects TRBV5-6 to TRBJ2-3; D possibly corresponds to TRBD1 (5 bases). Germline CDR1 reads SGHDT; CDR2 reads YYEEEE. Trimming pared 0 bases from V and 6 bases from J, leaving 14 bases between. The length of the CDR3 is 15 residues. The DNA of the CDR3 is TGTGCCAGCAGCTTGGTAATGAGTTCAGGGGATACGCAGTATTTT. It encodes CASSLVMSSGDTQYF.

This clonotype was counted a few times. The chain carries TRBV6-5 and TRBJ1-1; no clear D. Between the trimmed V and J ends, which lost 6 bases and 7 bases, there was a span of 12 bases. Per germline, CDR1 MNHEY and CDR2 SVGAGI. The CDR3 loop spans 12 amino acids. The CDR3 bases are TGTGCCAGCAGCAGACAAAGGAATGAAGCTTTCTTT. Translated: CASSRQRNEAFF.

This clonotype was picked up a small number of times. This chain joins TRBV14 and TRBJ1-5, with D uncertain. The CDR3 runs 13 residues. V dropped 1 base and J dropped 8 bases, with 9 bases sitting between them. Per germline, CDR1 SGHDN and CDR2 FVKESK. As DNA, the CDR3 is TGTGCCAGCAGCCAAGGCTTCTGGGAGCCCCAGCATTTT. It specifies CASSQGFWEPQHF.

This clonotype was observed many times. This sequence joins TRBV5-6 and TRBJ2-1; TRBD1 or TRBD2 may be the D gene (5 bases each). Trimming took off 0 bases at V and 5 bases at J, with 21 bases between the two ends. In germline, CDR1 is SGHDT, CDR2 YYEEEE. The CDR3 extends over 18 amino acids. The CDR3 reads CASSLARTFSGLHNEQFF. The CDR3 nucleotides read TGTGCCAGCAGCTTGGCGAGGACATTCTCGGGGCTACACAATGAGCAGTTCTTC.

The CDR3 loop reads CASSRATSGELFF. The CDR3 DNA reads TGTGCCAGCAGCCGAGCGACTTCCGGGGAGCTGTTTTTT. This rearrangement joins TRBV11-3 to TRBJ2-2; D call uncertain. V lost 5 bases, J lost 6 bases, and 10 bases lay in between. CDR1 and CDR2 (germline): SGHNT, YENEEA. There are 13 residues in the CDR3.

This clonotype occurred a few times. The rearrangement joins TRBV4-3 to TRBJ2-7; 9 nucleotides match TRBD2. V dropped 2 bases and J dropped 2; count of bases not matched to a gene: 16. CDR3 size: 19 residues. Germline values: CDR1 LGHNA, CDR2 YSLEER. The CDR3 DNA is TGCGCCAGCAGCCAATCCGCCAGCTCCTCTAGCGGGATGACCTACGAGCAGTACTTC. This translates into CASSQSASSSSGMTYEQYF.

The V gene is TRBV29-1, the J gene TRBJ2-6, with D hard to call. V gave up 7 bases and J gave up 0 bases, with 19 bases separating them. CDR1 and CDR2 from the germline V gene are SQVTM and ANQGSEA. This CDR3 has 17 residues. In DNA form, the CDR3 reads TGCAGCGGGGCGACTCCGGATACGAGCTCTGGGGCCAACGTCCTGACTTTC. This encodes CSGATPDTSSGANVLTF.

This clonotype came up a few times. V and J are TRBV6-1 and TRBJ1-1; 10 bases fit TRBD1. The CDR3 sequence is 16 residues long. V dropped 8 bases and J dropped 5; count of bases not matched to a gene: 14. Germline values: CDR1 MNHNS, CDR2 SASEGT. CDR3 nucleotides: TGTGCCAGCCGTCCCGACAGGGGGCAATTTAGAACTGAAGCTTTCTTT. Residues: CASRPDRGQFRTEAFF.

In its sample, this clonotype was seen many times. The gene calls are TRBV5-5 and TRBJ2-1; D not certain. The CDR3 extends over 16 amino acids. V shed 0 bases and J shed 2 bases, with 12 bases lying between them. Germline lookup yields CDR1 SGHKS and CDR2 YYEKEE (reference sequence). CDR3 sequence: CASSLAARTTYNEQFF. In DNA form, the CDR3 reads TGTGCCAGCAGCTTGGCTGCGCGGACGACCTACAATGAGCAGTTCTTC.

The chain links TRBV5-1 to TRBJ2-1; 10 positions match TRBD2. After removal of 4 bases from V and 3 bases from J, the junction contained 4 bases not matched to a gene. The germline V gene encodes CDR1 SGHRS and CDR2 YFSETQ. The CDR3 extends over 15 amino acids. CDR3 sequence (DNA): TGCGCCAGCAGCGTAGGACTAGCGGTCTACAATGAGCAGTTCTTC. Its protein is CASSVGLAVYNEQFF.

The table lists this clonotype with a few counts. The chain combines TRBV9 with TRBJ2-2, with 8 bases aligning to TRBD1. CDR1 and CDR2 (germline): SGDLS, YYNGEE. The CDR3 consists of 14 residues. V shed 5 bases, J shed 3 bases, and the junction held 3 bases outside the gene matches. This CDR3 reads CASRSGGHTGELFF. CDR3 in DNA: TGTGCCAGCAGGTCAGGGGGCCACACCGGGGAGCTGTTTTTT.